A selection of T cell receptor beta chains follows, all from one sample in a study of cytomegalovirus exposure and HLA in healthy donors. Sequencing was performed with immunoSEQ multiplex PCR; in TCRdb, only in-frame clones are kept and a portion is missing. Of about 150,000 clones listed, 77% are singletons. Sequencing was carried out using PBMCs. The receptor set was obtained from a woman aged 25 to 39 in good health and CMV-seropositive. Each CDR3 is given without its conserved first and last residue. Expanded clones get a size class; other rows say once, few or many, or leave the size out.

V,size,J,CDR3
TRBV19,-,TRBJ2-6,ALGVPLSSGANVLT
TRBV5-3,-,TRBJ1-1,ARSDVTGGFEGNTEAF
TRBV9,-,TRBJ2-7,ASSVGVTSSYEQY
TRBV5-1,-,TRBJ2-5,ASSEGTADQETQY
TRBV7-9,-,TRBJ2-7,ASSLAGEAYEQY
TRBV6-5,once,TRBJ2-3,ASSYSGVRTDTQY
TRBV6-1,-,TRBJ1-2,ASSLESTSHGYT
TRBV11-2,-,TRBJ2-2,ASSYTRQGVDTGELF
TRBV5-1,-,TRBJ2-7,ASSLVAASEEQY
TRBV9,-,TRBJ2-5,ASSRGHPETQY
TRBV27,-,TRBJ2-2,ASSLVHPGLAVNTGELF
TRBV6-1,-,TRBJ1-1,ASSDPGQVNTEAF